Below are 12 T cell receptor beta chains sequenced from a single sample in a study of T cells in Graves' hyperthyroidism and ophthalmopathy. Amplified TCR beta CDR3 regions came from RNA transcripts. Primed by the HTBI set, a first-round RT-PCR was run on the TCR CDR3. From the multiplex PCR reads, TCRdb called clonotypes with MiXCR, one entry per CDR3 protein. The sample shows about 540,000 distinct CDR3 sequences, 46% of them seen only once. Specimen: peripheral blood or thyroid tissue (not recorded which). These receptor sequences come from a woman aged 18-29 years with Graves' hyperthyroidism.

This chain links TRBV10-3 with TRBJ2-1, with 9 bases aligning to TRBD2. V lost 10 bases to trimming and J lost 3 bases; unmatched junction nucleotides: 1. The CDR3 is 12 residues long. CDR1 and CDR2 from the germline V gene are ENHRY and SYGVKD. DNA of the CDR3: TGTGCCAGCGGGAGGGGCTACAATGAGCAGTTCTTC. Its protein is CASGRGYNEQFF.

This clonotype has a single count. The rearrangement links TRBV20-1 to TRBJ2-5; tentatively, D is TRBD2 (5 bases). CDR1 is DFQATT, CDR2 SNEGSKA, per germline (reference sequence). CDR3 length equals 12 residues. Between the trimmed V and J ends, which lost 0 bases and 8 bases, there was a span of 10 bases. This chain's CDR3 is CSARDRDATQYF. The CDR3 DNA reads TGCAGTGCTAGAGACCGGGATGCCACCCAGTACTTC.

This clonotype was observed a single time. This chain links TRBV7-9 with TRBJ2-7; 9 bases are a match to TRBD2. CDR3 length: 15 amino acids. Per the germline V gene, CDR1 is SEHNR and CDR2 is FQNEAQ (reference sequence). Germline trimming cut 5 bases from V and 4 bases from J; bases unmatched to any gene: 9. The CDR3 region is CASSQGLAGKYEQYF. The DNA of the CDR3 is TGTGCCAGCAGCCAGGGACTAGCAGGAAAATACGAGCAGTACTTC.

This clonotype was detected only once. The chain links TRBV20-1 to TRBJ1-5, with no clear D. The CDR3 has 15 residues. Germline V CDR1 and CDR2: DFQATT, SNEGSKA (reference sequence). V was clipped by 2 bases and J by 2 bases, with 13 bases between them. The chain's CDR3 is CSARKESTGNQPQHF. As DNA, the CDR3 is TGCAGTGCTAGAAAAGAGTCTACGGGCAATCAGCCCCAGCATTTT.

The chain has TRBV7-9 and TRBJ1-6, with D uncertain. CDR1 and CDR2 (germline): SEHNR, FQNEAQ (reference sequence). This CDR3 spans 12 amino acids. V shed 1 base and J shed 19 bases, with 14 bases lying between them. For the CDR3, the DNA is TGTGCCAGCAGCTTAGACGGGGAGATCAGTCACTTT. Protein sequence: CASSLDGEISHF. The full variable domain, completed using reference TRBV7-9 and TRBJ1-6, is DTGVSQNPRHKITKRGQNVTFRCDPISEHNRLYWYRQTLGQGPEFLTYFQNEAQLEKSRLLSDRFSAERPKGSFSTLEIQRTEQGDSAMYLCASSLDGEISHFGNGTRLTVT.

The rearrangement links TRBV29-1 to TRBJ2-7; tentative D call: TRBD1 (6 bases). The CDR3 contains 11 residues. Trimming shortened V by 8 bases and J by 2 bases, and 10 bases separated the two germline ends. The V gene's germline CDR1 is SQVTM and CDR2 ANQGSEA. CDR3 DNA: TGCAGCTTGAGGGACACCTACGAGCAGTACTTC. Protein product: CSLRDTYEQYF.

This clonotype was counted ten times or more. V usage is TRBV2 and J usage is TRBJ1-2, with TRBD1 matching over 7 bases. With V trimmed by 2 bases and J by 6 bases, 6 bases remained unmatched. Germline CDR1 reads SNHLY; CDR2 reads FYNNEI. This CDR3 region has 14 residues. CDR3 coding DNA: TGTGCCAGCAGTGAATTCGTCAGGGGGGATGGCTACACCTTC. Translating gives CASSEFVRGDGYTF.

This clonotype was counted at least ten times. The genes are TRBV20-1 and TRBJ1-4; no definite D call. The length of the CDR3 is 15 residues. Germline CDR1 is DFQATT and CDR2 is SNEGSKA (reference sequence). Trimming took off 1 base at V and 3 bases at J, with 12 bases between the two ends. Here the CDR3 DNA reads TGCAGTGCTAGAGCGGGGTCAGGACCTAATGAAAAACTGTTTTTT. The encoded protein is CSARAGSGPNEKLFF.

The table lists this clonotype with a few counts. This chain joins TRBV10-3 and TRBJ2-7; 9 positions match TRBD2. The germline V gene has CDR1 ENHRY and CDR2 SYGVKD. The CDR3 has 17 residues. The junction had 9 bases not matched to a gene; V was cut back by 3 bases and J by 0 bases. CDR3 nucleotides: TGTGCCATCAGTGATTGGGGCGGGAGGGCCCTCTCCTACGAGCAGTACTTC. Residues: CAISDWGGRALSYEQYF.

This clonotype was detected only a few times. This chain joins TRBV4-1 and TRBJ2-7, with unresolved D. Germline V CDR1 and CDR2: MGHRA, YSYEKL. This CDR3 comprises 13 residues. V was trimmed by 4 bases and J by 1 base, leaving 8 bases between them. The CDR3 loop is CASSPAPSYEQYF. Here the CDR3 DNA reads TGCGCCAGCAGCCCGGCTCCTTCCTACGAGCAGTACTTC.

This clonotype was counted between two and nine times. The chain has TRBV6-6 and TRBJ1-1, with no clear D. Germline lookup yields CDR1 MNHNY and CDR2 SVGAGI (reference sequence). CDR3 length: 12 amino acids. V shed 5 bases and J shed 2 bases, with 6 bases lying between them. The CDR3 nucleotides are TGTGCCAGCAGTCAAACAAACACTGAAGCTTTCTTT. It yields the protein CASSQTNTEAFF.

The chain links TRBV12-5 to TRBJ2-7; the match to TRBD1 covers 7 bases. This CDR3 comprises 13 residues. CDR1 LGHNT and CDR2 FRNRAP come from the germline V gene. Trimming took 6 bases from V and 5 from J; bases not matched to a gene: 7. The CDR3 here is CASGLGQAHEQYF. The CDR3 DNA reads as TGTGCTAGTGGCCTCGGACAGGCCCACGAGCAGTACTTC.